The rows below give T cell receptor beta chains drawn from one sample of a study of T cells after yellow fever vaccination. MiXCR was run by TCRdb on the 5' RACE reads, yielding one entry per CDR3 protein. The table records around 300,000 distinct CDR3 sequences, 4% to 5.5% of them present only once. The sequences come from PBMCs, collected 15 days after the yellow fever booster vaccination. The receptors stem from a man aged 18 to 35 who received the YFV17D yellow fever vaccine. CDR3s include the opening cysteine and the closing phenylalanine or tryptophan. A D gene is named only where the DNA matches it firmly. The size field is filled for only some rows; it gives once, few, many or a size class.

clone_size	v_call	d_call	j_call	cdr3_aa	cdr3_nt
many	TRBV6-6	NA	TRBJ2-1	CASSYRNARGPMSNEQFF	TGTGCCAGCAGTTACCGGAACGCGCGGGGGCCCATGAGCAATGAGCAGTTCTTC
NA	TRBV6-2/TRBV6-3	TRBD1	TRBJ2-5	CASNRQGSQETQYF	TGTGCCAGCAACCGACAGGGGTCTCAAGAGACCCAGTACTTC
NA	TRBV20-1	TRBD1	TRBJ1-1	CSAADRADTEAFF	TGCAGTGCCGCCGACAGGGCGGACACTGAAGCTTTCTTT
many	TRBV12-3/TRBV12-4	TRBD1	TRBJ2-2	CASSNTGVATGELFF	TGTGCCAGCAGCAACACAGGGGTTGCCACCGGGGAGCTGTTTTTT
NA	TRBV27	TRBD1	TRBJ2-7	CASSHLGTGAYEQYF	TGTGCCAGCAGCCACCTCGGGACAGGGGCCTACGAGCAGTACTTC
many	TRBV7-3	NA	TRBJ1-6	CASRRSGNSPLHF	TGTGCCAGCAGGCGCAGTGGGAATTCACCCCTCCACTTT
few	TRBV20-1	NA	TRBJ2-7	CSARAAYEQYF	TGCAGTGCTAGAGCGGCCTACGAGCAGTACTTC
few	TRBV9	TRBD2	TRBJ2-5	CASSAGGSGTQYF	TGTGCCAGCAGCGCCGGGGGGAGCGGGACCCAGTACTTC
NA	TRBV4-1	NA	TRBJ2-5	CASSQRLAGRDQETQYF	TGCGCCAGCAGCCAGAGGCTAGCAGGAAGGGATCAAGAGACCCAGTACTTC
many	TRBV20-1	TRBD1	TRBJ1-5	CSASGDRGNQPQHF	TGCAGTGCTAGTGGAGACAGGGGAAATCAGCCCCAGCATTTT
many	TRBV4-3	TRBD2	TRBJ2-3	CASSQDYQRGSQTQYF	TGCGCCAGCAGCCAAGACTATCAGCGGGGGAGTCAGACGCAGTATTTT
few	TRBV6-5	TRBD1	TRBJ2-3	CASSPFTGVVDTQYF	TGTGCCAGCAGCCCTTTTACAGGGGTAGTAGATACGCAGTATTTT
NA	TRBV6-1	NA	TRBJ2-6	CASREDVGISGANVLTF	TGTGCCAGCAGGGAGGACGTGGGTATCTCTGGGGCCAACGTCCTGACTTTC
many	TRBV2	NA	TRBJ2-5	CASRGDKETQYF	TGTGCCAGCAGGGGAGATAAAGAGACCCAGTACTTC
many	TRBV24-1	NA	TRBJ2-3	CATSDPGTASTDTQYF	TGTGCCACCAGTGACCCGGGCACAGCTAGCACAGATACGCAGTATTTT
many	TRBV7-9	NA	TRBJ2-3	CASSLDRTRGDTQYF	TGTGCCAGCAGCCTGGACAGGACTAGGGGTGATACGCAGTATTTT
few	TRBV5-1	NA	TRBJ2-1	CASSPGGREYNEQFF	TGCGCCAGCAGCCCCGGGGGTCGGGAGTACAATGAGCAGTTCTTC
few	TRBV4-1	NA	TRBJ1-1	CASSQDQRARAFF	TGCGCCAGCAGCCAAGATCAGAGGGCACGAGCTTTCTTT
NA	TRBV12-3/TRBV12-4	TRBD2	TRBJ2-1	CASRALAGRAQQFF	TGTGCCAGCAGGGCTCTAGCGGGGCGGGCGCAGCAGTTCTTC
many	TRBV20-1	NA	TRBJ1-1	CSAKEREAFF	TGCAGTGCCAAGGAGAGAGAAGCTTTCTTT
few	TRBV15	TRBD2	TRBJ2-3	CATSRARTRPSWDTQYF	TGTGCCACCAGCAGAGCTAGGACTAGGCCTTCATGGGATACGCAGTATTTT
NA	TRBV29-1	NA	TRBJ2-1	CSVKLSHEQFF	TGCAGCGTTAAACTGTCCCATGAGCAGTTCTTC
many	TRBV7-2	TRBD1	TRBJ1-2	CASSLVRDSQGYTF	TGTGCCAGCAGCTTAGTCCGGGACAGTCAGGGCTACACCTTC
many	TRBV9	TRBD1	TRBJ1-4	CASSVEGAQAEKLFF	TGTGCCAGCAGCGTAGAGGGGGCGCAGGCGGAAAAACTGTTTTTT
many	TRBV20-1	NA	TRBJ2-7	CSARLRLYEQYF	TGCAGTGCTAGACTCCGGCTATACGAGCAGTACTTC
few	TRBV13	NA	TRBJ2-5	CASRWANQETQYF	TGTGCCTCGAGATGGGCAAACCAAGAGACCCAGTACTTC
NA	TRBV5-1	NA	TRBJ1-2	CASSFQGAEYGYTF	TGCGCCAGCAGCTTCCAAGGGGCGGAGTATGGCTACACCTTC
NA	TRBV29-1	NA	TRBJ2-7	CRAEDGYEQYF	TGCAGGGCCGAGGACGGTTACGAGCAGTACTTC
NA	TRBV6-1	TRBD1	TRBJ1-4	CASSLSGTGAREGEKLFF	TGTGCCAGCAGTCTCTCCGGGACAGGGGCCCGCGAAGGGGAAAAACTGTTTTTT
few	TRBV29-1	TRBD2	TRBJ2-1	CSGAGSSYNEQFF	TGCAGCGGAGCGGGGAGCTCCTACAATGAGCAGTTCTTC
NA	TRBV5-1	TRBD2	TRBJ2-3	CASTVTSHTDTQYF	TGCGCCAGCACCGTGACTAGCCACACAGATACGCAGTATTTT
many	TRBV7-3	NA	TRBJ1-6	CASSLSTGANSPLHF	TGTGCCAGCAGCTTGTCGACAGGTGCGAATTCACCCCTCCACTTT
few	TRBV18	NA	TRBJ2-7	CASSPSGQTYEQYF	TGTGCCAGCTCACCATCTGGACAGACCTACGAGCAGTACTTC
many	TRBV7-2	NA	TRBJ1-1	CASSLQGRMNTEAFF	TGTGCCAGCAGCTTACAGGGCAGAATGAACACTGAAGCTTTCTTT
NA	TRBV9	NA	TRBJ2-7	CASSPPNAHEQYF	TGTGCCAGCAGCCCCCCAAACGCCCACGAGCAGTACTTC
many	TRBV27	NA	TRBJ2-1	CASSLLGEEQFF	TGTGCCAGCAGTTTACTGGGAGAGGAGCAGTTCTTC
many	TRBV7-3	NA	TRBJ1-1	CASSLEGRNWDTEAFF	TGTGCCAGCAGCTTAGAAGGACGTAACTGGGACACTGAAGCTTTCTTT
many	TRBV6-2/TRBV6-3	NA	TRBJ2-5	CASSPARRWETQYF	TGTGCCAGCAGTCCTGCCCGGCGGTGGGAGACCCAGTACTTC
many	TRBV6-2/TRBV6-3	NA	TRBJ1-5	CASSYSDQPQHF	TGTGCCAGCAGTTACTCAGATCAGCCCCAGCATTTT
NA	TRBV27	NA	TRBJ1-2	CASSPRGDYGYTF	TGTGCCAGCAGTCCTAGGGGGGACTATGGCTACACCTTC
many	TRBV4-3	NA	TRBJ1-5	CASSQDASAGPQHF	TGCGCCAGCAGCCAAGATGCCTCTGCGGGCCCCCAGCATTTT
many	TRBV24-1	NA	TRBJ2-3	CATSEAGDNADTQYF	TGTGCCACCAGTGAAGCAGGGGATAACGCAGATACGCAGTATTTT
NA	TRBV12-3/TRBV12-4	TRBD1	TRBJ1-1	CASRPDRGKTEAFF	TGTGCCAGCAGACCGGACAGGGGGAAAACTGAAGCTTTCTTT
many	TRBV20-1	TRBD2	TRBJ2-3	CSAPSGGKDTQYF	TGCAGTGCCCCTAGCGGGGGGAAAGATACGCAGTATTTT
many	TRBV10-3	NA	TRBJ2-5	CAISEGETQYF	TGTGCCATCAGTGAGGGAGAGACCCAGTACTTC
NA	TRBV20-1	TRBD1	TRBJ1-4	CSARGPANEKLFF	TGCAGTGCAAGGGGGCCGGCTAATGAAAAACTGTTTTTT